This TCR beta chain was obtained from a study of T cells after posttransplantation cyclophosphamide. Overall study results and limits: Recipient CMV seropositivity and CMV reactivation strongly tracked TRB clonality.

Cells defined as naive were viable CD3+CD4+ or CD3+CD8+ and CCR7+CD45RA+CD45RO-CD95-CD27+CD28+. As to this clone: Its antigen is unknown.

In germline, CDR1 is SGHRS, CDR2 YFSETQ. V was shortened by 1 base and J by 0 bases, with 8 bases between the two germline ends. The CDR3 loop spans 14 amino acids. The assay was immunoSEQ multiplex PCR, and TCRdb's table has in-frame clones only and misses some. This table holds around 31,000 clones, more than 85% found once. This receptor was obtained from a man younger than 40 in good health and a related stem cell transplant donor. The sample comprised naive CD4+ T cells sorted from blood. The V and J genes are TRBV5-1 and TRBJ2-7; D not resolved. This CDR3 is CASSLNVNSYEQYF. CDR3 DNA sequence: TGCGCCAGCAGCTTGAATGTAAACTCCTACGAGCAGTACTTC.